These T cell receptor beta chains were read from a single sample in a study of blood T cell repertoires in COVID-19. Some clones are missing from TCRdb's copy, which holds only in-frame ones; the method was immunoSEQ multiplex PCR. The profile shows 85,000 to 110,000 clones, 84% of them singletons. The sample comprised peripheral blood. These receptors were obtained from a human donor in a cohort sampled during active or convalescent COVID-19. The conserved cysteine and the conserved F or W are not part of the CDR3 here. The D gene is left open where the match is weak. Not every row has a clone size; where given, it reads once, few, many or a size class.

cdr3_length: 13; clone_size: few; v_call: TRBV11-3; d_call: -; cdr3_aa: ASSLGGAGRPEAF
cdr3_length: 14; clone_size: -; v_call: TRBV5-5; d_call: TRBD2; cdr3_aa: ASSPGLAGVTDTQY
cdr3_length: 12; clone_size: few; v_call: TRBV19; d_call: -; cdr3_aa: ASTPRLVSDTQY
cdr3_length: 13; clone_size: -; v_call: TRBV18; d_call: TRBD1; cdr3_aa: ASSRDRANTGELF
cdr3_length: 12; clone_size: -; v_call: TRBV7-3; d_call: -; cdr3_aa: ASSLNGVPETQY
cdr3_length: 10; clone_size: -; v_call: TRBV12-5; d_call: -; cdr3_aa: ASGKGGTEAF
cdr3_length: 15; clone_size: -; v_call: TRBV18; d_call: -; cdr3_aa: ASSRPPTSLSYNEQF
cdr3_length: 10; clone_size: -; v_call: TRBV29-1; d_call: -; cdr3_aa: SVGKGKGEQF
cdr3_length: 12; clone_size: -; v_call: TRBV19; d_call: -; cdr3_aa: ASSIGRGSYGYT
cdr3_length: 14; clone_size: -; v_call: TRBV6-1; d_call: TRBD1; cdr3_aa: ASSEGGGQGTDTQY
cdr3_length: 14; clone_size: once; v_call: TRBV7-3; d_call: TRBD2; cdr3_aa: ASSLILAGGPHEQF
cdr3_length: 14; clone_size: -; v_call: TRBV7-2; d_call: TRBD2; cdr3_aa: ASSARTSGGDNEQF
cdr3_length: 13; clone_size: -; v_call: TRBV4-1; d_call: TRBD2; cdr3_aa: ASSSRLAGTDTQY
cdr3_length: 10; clone_size: -; v_call: TRBV11-3; d_call: -; cdr3_aa: ASSDDWPEAF
cdr3_length: 13; clone_size: -; v_call: TRBV9; d_call: -; cdr3_aa: ASSVDQGDNSPLH
cdr3_length: 10; clone_size: -; v_call: TRBV30; d_call: -; cdr3_aa: AWSDGDYEQY
cdr3_length: 13; clone_size: -; v_call: TRBV7-6; d_call: TRBD1; cdr3_aa: ASSPRTGFNEKLF
cdr3_length: 11; clone_size: -; v_call: TRBV27; d_call: -; cdr3_aa: ASKVQGNSPLH
cdr3_length: 12; clone_size: -; v_call: TRBV27; d_call: TRBD1; cdr3_aa: ASSSGTVHNEQF
cdr3_length: 12; clone_size: once; v_call: TRBV3-1/TRBV3-2; d_call: -; cdr3_aa: ASSQGRSNYGYT
cdr3_length: 12; clone_size: -; v_call: TRBV7-2; d_call: -; cdr3_aa: ASTLPGGVYGYT
cdr3_length: 10; clone_size: -; v_call: TRBV5-1; d_call: TRBD2; cdr3_aa: ASRGGAETQY
cdr3_length: 14; clone_size: -; v_call: TRBV11-3; d_call: TRBD1; cdr3_aa: ASSLYYGTGAYEQY
cdr3_length: 12; clone_size: -; v_call: TRBV3-1/TRBV3-2; d_call: TRBD1; cdr3_aa: ASSPKTGSNEQF
cdr3_length: 11; clone_size: -; v_call: TRBV12-3/TRBV12-4; d_call: TRBD1; cdr3_aa: ASSKGQDYGYT
cdr3_length: 11; clone_size: -; v_call: TRBV7-9; d_call: TRBD2; cdr3_aa: ASSSILASGPF
cdr3_length: 13; clone_size: -; v_call: TRBV4-1; d_call: -; cdr3_aa: ASSRLETFQETQY
cdr3_length: 12; clone_size: -; v_call: TRBV7-2; d_call: -; cdr3_aa: ASSLTGKLYEQY
cdr3_length: 12; clone_size: -; v_call: TRBV5-1; d_call: -; cdr3_aa: ASSPSGLDNEQF
cdr3_length: 12; clone_size: once; v_call: TRBV5-1; d_call: -; cdr3_aa: ASSGVPGTYGYT
cdr3_length: 16; clone_size: -; v_call: TRBV5-6; d_call: TRBD2; cdr3_aa: ASSFPGLAGGSTDTQY
cdr3_length: 11; clone_size: -; v_call: TRBV15; d_call: -; cdr3_aa: ATSDDRNSPLH
cdr3_length: 10; clone_size: -; v_call: TRBV28; d_call: -; cdr3_aa: ASSLPRVAIT
cdr3_length: 10; clone_size: -; v_call: TRBV7-9; d_call: -; cdr3_aa: ASSLDTREQY
cdr3_length: 13; clone_size: -; v_call: TRBV9; d_call: TRBD1; cdr3_aa: ASSVTGGYTGELF
cdr3_length: 11; clone_size: -; v_call: TRBV4-3; d_call: -; cdr3_aa: ASSQQGTDTQY
cdr3_length: 13; clone_size: -; v_call: TRBV3-1/TRBV3-2; d_call: TRBD1; cdr3_aa: ASSQEDRAPYEQY
cdr3_length: 12; clone_size: -; v_call: TRBV6-4; d_call: -; cdr3_aa: ASSRDNPYNEQF
cdr3_length: 9; clone_size: -; v_call: TRBV12-3/TRBV12-4; d_call: -; cdr3_aa: ASSQYGELF
cdr3_length: 14; clone_size: -; v_call: TRBV12-5; d_call: -; cdr3_aa: ASGRPTGRFTGELF
cdr3_length: 13; clone_size: few; v_call: TRBV4-1; d_call: -; cdr3_aa: ASTPRGGAGYEQY
cdr3_length: 11; clone_size: -; v_call: TRBV28; d_call: -; cdr3_aa: ASSPIGETEAF
cdr3_length: 11; clone_size: -; v_call: TRBV24-1; d_call: -; cdr3_aa: ATSDSDRYGYT
cdr3_length: 15; clone_size: -; v_call: TRBV6-2/TRBV6-3; d_call: TRBD1; cdr3_aa: ASSPGQGAESNQPQH
cdr3_length: 14; clone_size: -; v_call: TRBV4-2; d_call: TRBD2; cdr3_aa: ASSSRTSGGQETQY
cdr3_length: 12; clone_size: once; v_call: TRBV2; d_call: -; cdr3_aa: ASSLTMGLGELF
cdr3_length: 12; clone_size: -; v_call: TRBV19; d_call: -; cdr3_aa: ASRPQGPNTEAF
cdr3_length: 16; clone_size: once; v_call: TRBV24-1; d_call: -; cdr3_aa: ATSDSRFRTGSNQPQH